Listed below are T cell receptor beta chains from one sample, sequenced in a study of preoperative IRX-2 immunotherapy in early breast cancer. Sequencing used immunoSEQ multiplex PCR; TCRdb keeps in-frame clones, though not all of them. The repertoire holds about 23,000 clones, with around 89% as singletons. This specimen consisted of tumor tissue, obtained after IRX-2 immunotherapy. These TCRs come from a human donor with breast cancer. Each CDR3 is given with its conserved first and last residue. The D gene is left open where the match is weak. The size of a clone is reported for some rows only, either as once, few or many, or as a class for expanded clones.

NA	TRBV5-1	TRBJ2-7	NA	TGCGCCAGTGGAAGAATGGACAGCTCCTACGAGCAGTACTTC	CASGRMDSSYEQYF
NA	TRBV5-4	TRBJ2-5	NA	TGTGCCAGCAGCTGGGGTTTAGAGACCCAGTACTTC	CASSWGLETQYF
NA	TRBV5-1	TRBJ2-1	TRBD2	TGCGCCAGCAGCACCGGGACTAGCTTTGACAATGAGCAGTTCTTC	CASSTGTSFDNEQFF
NA	TRBV10-3	TRBJ2-5	NA	TGTGCCATCAGTGACAGAGTCCAAGAGACCCAGTACTTC	CAISDRVQETQYF
NA	TRBV9	TRBJ2-5	NA	TGTGCCAGCAGCCCCCAAGGGGAGACCCAGTACTTC	CASSPQGETQYF
once	TRBV7-9	TRBJ2-7	TRBD1	TGTGCCAGCAGCACCGGGGACAGGGGGTACGAGCAGTACTTC	CASSTGDRGYEQYF
NA	TRBV2	TRBJ1-2	TRBD1	TGTGCCAGCAGTGAACGGGGGGACAGCTATGGCTACACCTTC	CASSERGDSYGYTF
NA	TRBV29-1	TRBJ1-2	NA	TGCAGCGTTGAAGATAGGGGCAACTATGGCTACACCTTC	CSVEDRGNYGYTF
NA	TRBV19	TRBJ2-7	TRBD1	TGTGCCAGTAACAGGGGGACAGGGGTTTACGAGCAGTACTTC	CASNRGTGVYEQYF
NA	TRBV6-1	TRBJ2-3	TRBD2	TGTGCCAGCAGTGAATACCCCGGGACTAGCGGGGGGGTTAGCACAGATACGCAGTATTTT	CASSEYPGTSGGVSTDTQYF
NA	TRBV4-3	TRBJ2-7	TRBD1	TGCGCCAGCAGCCAAGGGACAGGGGACCTGGCCTACGAGCAGTACTTC	CASSQGTGDLAYEQYF
NA	TRBV18	TRBJ1-4	NA	TGTGCCAGCTCACCGGCCGGGGCCTGGAATGAAAAACTGTTTTTT	CASSPAGAWNEKLFF
NA	TRBV27	TRBJ2-5	TRBD2	TGTGCCAGCAGTCGGGGACTAGCGGGCGGGGTACTCTTGGAGACCCAGTACTTC	CASSRGLAGGVLLETQYF
NA	TRBV7-2	TRBJ1-5	TRBD1	TGTGCCAGCAGCCGGGGACAGCATCAGCCCCAGCATTTT	CASSRGQHQPQHF
NA	TRBV11-2	TRBJ1-2	NA	TGTGCCAGCAGCTTATCTGGTCAGGGCACTAACTATGGCTACACCTTC	CASSLSGQGTNYGYTF
NA	TRBV6-6	TRBJ1-1	TRBD1	TGTGCCAGCAGCAACTACAGGGGGATGAACACTGAAGCTTTCTTT	CASSNYRGMNTEAFF